This passage covers 23 T cell receptor beta chains from one sample sequenced in a study of blood T cell repertoires in COVID-19. Assay: immunoSEQ multiplex PCR; the TCRdb copy retains only in-frame clones and omits some. The table shows a few hundred thousand clones, with roughly nine tenths occurring only once. The sample consisted of PBMCs or T cells enriched from blood (not recorded which). All receptors derive from a woman younger than 35 in a cohort exposed to, infected with or recovered from COVID-19 (not recorded which).

The chain recombines TRBV30 with TRBJ1-5, with unresolved D. CDR3 size: 12 residues. The V gene's germline CDR1 is GTSNPN and CDR2 SVGIG (reference sequence). V was cut by 3 bases and J by 7 bases, with 10 bases left in between. The CDR3 DNA follows: TGTGCCTGGAGCGGGGTGGGCCAGCCCCAGCATTTT. Translated, it gives CAWSGVGQPQHF.

This rearrangement joins TRBV29-1 to TRBJ1-1, with D tentatively TRBD1 (5 bases). V lost 5 bases to trimming and J lost 1 base, with 11 bases between them. CDR3 size: 13 residues. In germline, CDR1 is SQVTM, CDR2 ANQGSEA. CDR3: CSVSRGSNTEAFF. The CDR3 bases are TGCAGCGTTTCCCGGGGGTCGAACACTGAAGCTTTCTTT.

The J gene is TRBJ1-1, the V gene TRBV19; TRBD1 might be the D (6 bases). CDR3 length equals 12 residues. Between the trimmed V and J ends, which lost 4 bases and 11 bases, there was a span of 14 bases. CDR1 is LNHDA, CDR2 SQIVND, per germline (reference sequence). Written as DNA, the CDR3 is TGTGCCAGTAGTACCGACAGGATGGACGCTTTCTTT. This sequence encodes CASSTDRMDAFF.

The chain links TRBV5-6 to TRBJ2-7; the match to TRBD1 covers 10 bases. The CDR3 spans 17 residues. Germline V CDR1 and CDR2: SGHDT, YYEEEE. V was clipped by 4 bases and J by 5 bases; unmatched bases: 15. The CDR3 DNA follows: TGTGCCAGCAGCACCGTTCTTAGACAGGGGGCTTTAAACGAGCAGTACTTC. Protein: CASSTVLRQGALNEQYF.

V gene TRBV7-2 combines with J gene TRBJ1-2, with 8 bases matching TRBD1. Per germline, CDR1 SGHTA and CDR2 FQGNSA. There are 17 residues in the CDR3. J gave up 3 bases and V 5 bases, and 14 bases lay outside the gene matches. CDR3: CASSPTRGQVGDYGYTF. The CDR3 bases are TGTGCCAGCAGCCCGACCCGGGGACAGGTGGGAGACTATGGCTACACCTTC.

V gene TRBV5-4 combines with J gene TRBJ1-4; D remains unclear. The CDR3 loop spans 15 amino acids. Trimming removed 5 bases from V and 0 bases from J, with 11 bases in between. The germline V gene encodes CDR1 SGHNT and CDR2 YYREEE (reference sequence). The CDR3 DNA follows: TGTGCCAGCAGTTCCTCTTCTTCAACTAATGAAAAACTGTTTTTT. As protein: CASSSSSSTNEKLFF.

A single count supports this clone. V gene TRBV6-1 combines with J gene TRBJ1-6; the D gene is possibly TRBD1 (5 bases). The CDR3 sequence is 13 residues long. V was pared by 0 bases and J by 10 bases, with 7 bases between. Germline lookup yields CDR1 MNHNS and CDR2 SASEGT. CDR3 region: CASSEARDSPLHF. DNA for the CDR3: TGTGCCAGCAGTGAAGCGCGGGACTCACCCCTCCACTTT.

The gene calls are TRBV9 and TRBJ2-3; 11 nucleotides line up with TRBD2. The germline V gene has CDR1 SGDLS and CDR2 YYNGEE. V shed 0 bases, J shed 5 bases, and the junction held 2 bases outside the gene matches. The CDR3 runs to 15 residues. The CDR3: CASSVGLAGGDTQYF. CDR3 DNA sequence: TGTGCCAGCAGCGTAGGGCTAGCGGGAGGAGATACGCAGTATTTT.

The chain is built from TRBV6-5 and TRBJ2-7; 7 bases agree with TRBD1. Germline trimming cut 6 bases from V and 4 bases from J; bases unmatched to any gene: 12. This CDR3 comprises 15 residues. Germline CDR1 and CDR2: MNHEY and SVGAGI. CDR3 sequence reads: CASSSSGTETYEQYF. As DNA, the CDR3 is TGTGCCAGCAGCTCTTCCGGGACAGAGACTTACGAGCAGTACTTC.

The CDR3 protein is CASSVTHTVNYGYTF. For the CDR3, the DNA is TGTGCCAGCAGCGTTACTCACACAGTTAACTATGGCTACACCTTC. The chain employs TRBV5-4 and TRBJ1-2; D ambiguous. Germline CDR1 and CDR2: SGHNT and YYREEE (reference sequence). The CDR3 has 15 amino acids. V gave up 4 bases and J gave up 1 base, with 14 bases separating them.

The gene calls are TRBV9 and TRBJ2-1; D call uncertain. V lost 1 base to trimming and J lost 0 bases, with 11 bases between them. Germline loops: CDR1 SGDLS, CDR2 YYNGEE. The length of the CDR3 is 16 residues. Here the CDR3 DNA reads TGTGCCAGCAGCGTAAGTGCAGGAAGCTCCTACAATGAGCAGTTCTTC. This sequence encodes CASSVSAGSSYNEQFF.

This chain uses TRBV4-2 with TRBJ1-6; D is possibly TRBD1 (5 bases). Germline CDR1 and CDR2: LGHNA and YNFKEQ. Trimming pared 0 bases from V and 10 bases from J, leaving 22 bases between. The CDR3 is 18 residues long. The CDR3: CASSQDAREPSYRSPLHF. CDR3 nucleotides: TGTGCCAGCAGCCAAGATGCCAGGGAACCTTCATATCGATCACCCCTCCACTTT.

The gene calls are TRBV2 and TRBJ1-3, with 7 bases lining up with TRBD1. V shed 3 bases and J 0 bases; nucleotides not matched to a gene: 2. There are 15 residues in the CDR3. Germline lookup yields CDR1 SNHLY and CDR2 FYNNEI. CDR3 sequence (DNA): TGTGCCAGCAGTGACAGGGGGAACTCTGGAAACACCATATATTTT. It translates to CASSDRGNSGNTIYF.

The rearrangement uses TRBV12-5 and TRBJ2-4; possible D gene TRBD2, 6 bases. Germline V gene data show CDR1 as LGHNT and CDR2 as FRNRAP. This CDR3 spans 18 amino acids. V lost 4 bases to trimming and J lost 0 bases, with 19 bases between them. CDR3 nucleotides: TGTGCTAGTGGTTCGCCCGGGGGTTTTGAACTAGCCAAAAACATTCAGTACTTC. This sequence encodes CASGSPGGFELAKNIQYF.

This chain connects TRBV10-3 to TRBJ2-1; possible D gene TRBD1, 6 bases. Germline lookup yields CDR1 ENHRY and CDR2 SYGVKD. The CDR3 contains 14 residues. V dropped 4 bases and J dropped 5 bases, with 12 bases sitting between them. The CDR3 DNA is TGTGCCATCAGTGCGACAGGTCCGGACAATGAGCAGTTCTTC. Protein sequence: CAISATGPDNEQFF.

This rearrangement joins TRBV5-4 to TRBJ2-4; tentatively, D is TRBD2 (6 bases). The germline CDR1 and CDR2 sequences are SGHNT and YYREEE (reference sequence). The CDR3 covers 15 residues. V lost 0 bases to trimming and J lost 4 bases, with 11 bases between them. CDR3: CASSLEGRTKNIQYF. The CDR3 nucleotides read TGTGCCAGCAGCTTGGAAGGGAGGACAAAAAACATTCAGTACTTC.

The chain carries TRBV6-2 or TRBV6-3 and TRBJ1-2, with D possibly matching TRBD1 (6 bases). Between the trimmed V and J ends, which lost 7 bases and 4 bases, there was a span of 19 bases. CDR3 length: 15 amino acids. Germline assignment: CDR1 MNHEY and CDR2 SVGEGT. CDR3 region: CASTPGQTPPYGYTF. For the CDR3, the DNA is TGTGCCAGCACCCCCGGACAGACCCCTCCCTATGGCTACACCTTC.

This clone has a single count. V and J are TRBV2 and TRBJ2-3, with 9 bases aligning to TRBD2. J lost 0 bases, V lost 4 bases, and 2 bases had no gene match. Germline V gene sequence: CDR1 SNHLY, CDR2 FYNNEI. The CDR3 consists of 15 residues. The CDR3 sequence is CASSGLAASTDTQYF. CDR3 nucleotides: TGTGCCAGCAGTGGACTAGCGGCTAGCACAGATACGCAGTATTTT.

The rearrangement uses TRBV19 and TRBJ1-1; TRBD1 agrees at 9 bases. Germline V CDR1 and CDR2: LNHDA, SQIVND (reference sequence). V lost 5 bases, J lost 8 bases, and 6 bases stayed unmatched. The CDR3 totals 13 residues. The CDR3 loop reads CASSPWTGEEAFF. The DNA for the CDR3 is TGTGCCAGTAGTCCCTGGACAGGGGAAGAAGCTTTCTTT.

The chain is built from TRBV28 and TRBJ1-2; D is uncertain. Looked up from germline, CDR1 is MDHEN and CDR2 is SYDVKM. This CDR3 comprises 14 residues. The V and J ends lost 2 bases and 8 bases respectively, with 15 bases between them. CDR3 DNA: TGTGCCAGCAGTTTAGAGGCCGGTCAGACCGGCTACACCTTC. It codes for CASSLEAGQTGYTF.

V and J are TRBV10-3 and TRBJ2-1; no definite D call. The CDR3 contains 15 residues. Germline V gene sequence: CDR1 ENHRY, CDR2 SYGVKD. V was trimmed by 2 bases and J by 0 bases, leaving 8 bases between them. CDR3 coding DNA: TGTGCCATCAGTGAGCAAAAGAGCTCCTACAATGAGCAGTTCTTC. This encodes CAISEQKSSYNEQFF.

The V and J genes are TRBV29-1 and TRBJ2-1; tentative D call: TRBD2 (5 bases). V was clipped by 1 base and J by 7 bases, with 8 bases between them. CDR3 size: 12 residues. Germline V gene data show CDR1 as SQVTM and CDR2 as ANQGSEA. CDR3 sequence: CSVEAKRNEQFF. Written as DNA, the CDR3 is TGCAGCGTTGAAGCGAAGCGGAATGAGCAGTTCTTC.

This clone was detected a few times. V is TRBV12-3 or TRBV12-4 and J is TRBJ2-1, with 8 nucleotides matching TRBD2. This CDR3 has 13 residues. V was pared by 3 bases and J by 8 bases, with 3 bases of the junction left unmatched. CDR3 region: CASSFAGGYEQFF. The CDR3 bases are TGTGCCAGCAGTTTTGCGGGAGGTTATGAGCAGTTCTTC.